These T cell receptor beta chains were read from a single sample in a study of blood T cell repertoires in COVID-19. The method was immunoSEQ multiplex PCR; TCRdb's version includes in-frame clones alone and lacks a portion of them. The repertoire has roughly 170,000 clones, less than 85% of them found once; the top ten carry 4.4%. The sequenced sample consisted of PBMCs or T cells enriched from blood (not recorded which). The receptors were sampled from a woman between 50 and 59 years old who had recovered from COVID-19. CDR3s include the opening cysteine and the closing phenylalanine or tryptophan. The D gene is left open where the match is weak. Clone size is given for some rows only: seen once, a few or many times, or a class if the clone is expanded.

CDR3 DNA: TGTGCCAGCTCACCAGGGGCAGGGCAAATGAACACTGAAGCTTTCTTT
CDR3 protein: CASSPGAGQMNTEAFF
D gene: .
V gene: TRBV18
clone size: .
J gene: TRBJ1-1

CDR3 DNA: TGTGCCAGCACCCAGGGGGGGGGAGGCACAGATACGCAGTATTTT
CDR3 protein: CASTQGGGGTDTQYF
D gene: .
V gene: TRBV4-2
clone size: .
J gene: TRBJ2-3

CDR3 DNA: TGTGCCAGCACAACTGAGACCCCGTGTCTAGCGGGAGTCTCAGATACGCAGTATTTT
CDR3 protein: CASTTETPCLAGVSDTQYF
D gene: .
V gene: TRBV21-1
clone size: .
J gene: TRBJ2-3

CDR3 DNA: TGTGCCAGCAGTTCAGCCGGGTTGCACACTGAAGCTTTCTTT
CDR3 protein: CASSSAGLHTEAFF
D gene: .
V gene: TRBV28
clone size: .
J gene: TRBJ1-1

CDR3 DNA: TGTGCCAGCAGTTTAACGTTCGGGAGCACTGAAGCTTTCTTT
CDR3 protein: CASSLTFGSTEAFF
D gene: .
V gene: TRBV27
clone size: few
J gene: TRBJ1-1

CDR3 DNA: TGCGCCAGCAGCTTGTTCGGGAGAAGCCAGACCCAGTACTTC
CDR3 protein: CASSLFGRSQTQYF
D gene: .
V gene: TRBV5-1
clone size: .
J gene: TRBJ2-5

CDR3 DNA: TGTGCCAGCAGCGATGACAGGGACTATGGCTACACCTTC
CDR3 protein: CASSDDRDYGYTF
D gene: TRBD1
V gene: TRBV7-2
clone size: few
J gene: TRBJ1-2

CDR3 DNA: TGTGCCTGGAGTGTACGTGGAGGGAACACTGAAGCTTTCTTT
CDR3 protein: CAWSVRGGNTEAFF
D gene: .
V gene: TRBV30
clone size: .
J gene: TRBJ1-1

CDR3 DNA: TGTGCCAGTAGCTACGGGACAGGGGTGAACTCACCCCTCCACTTT
CDR3 protein: CASSYGTGVNSPLHF
D gene: TRBD1
V gene: TRBV19
clone size: .
J gene: TRBJ1-6

CDR3 DNA: TGTGCCAGCAGCTGGTGGACAGGGGTTAACTATGGCTACACCTTC
CDR3 protein: CASSWWTGVNYGYTF
D gene: TRBD1
V gene: TRBV5-6
clone size: .
J gene: TRBJ1-2

CDR3 DNA: TGTGCCAGCAGCGGCCCCCGGGGGGCGAGAGGCTACACCTTC
CDR3 protein: CASSGPRGARGYTF
D gene: .
V gene: TRBV13
clone size: .
J gene: TRBJ1-2

CDR3 DNA: TGTGCCAGCAGCAAAGCGCGGGGAGTTGGAAACACCATATATTTT
CDR3 protein: CASSKARGVGNTIYF
D gene: .
V gene: TRBV21-1
clone size: .
J gene: TRBJ1-3

CDR3 DNA: TGTGCCAGTAGCGAGACAGGGAACACTGAAGCTTTCTTT
CDR3 protein: CASSETGNTEAFF
D gene: .
V gene: TRBV19
clone size: .
J gene: TRBJ1-1

CDR3 DNA: TGCACCAGCGGAAACAAATGGGGAGGGGAGAGCACCGGGGAGCTGTTTTTT
CDR3 protein: CTSGNKWGGESTGELFF
D gene: .
V gene: TRBV1
clone size: few
J gene: TRBJ2-2

CDR3 DNA: TGCGCCAGCAGCACCGGAGAAAGTAGCGGGGGGCCGGGGTCCCAGTACTTC
CDR3 protein: CASSTGESSGGPGSQYF
D gene: TRBD2
V gene: TRBV5-1
clone size: .
J gene: TRBJ2-5

CDR3 DNA: TGTGCCAGCCAACCGGGACAGTACAATGAGCAGTTCTTC
CDR3 protein: CASQPGQYNEQFF
D gene: TRBD1
V gene: TRBV9
clone size: .
J gene: TRBJ2-1

CDR3 DNA: TGTGCCAGCAGCTTAGCCCCGGGACTAGCGTTGCAATTT
CDR3 protein: CASSLAPGLALQF
D gene: TRBD2
V gene: TRBV5-8
clone size: .
J gene: TRBJ2-3

CDR3 DNA: TGCGCCAGCAGCTTGTCCGGGGACTATGGCTACACCTTC
CDR3 protein: CASSLSGDYGYTF
D gene: .
V gene: TRBV5-1
clone size: .
J gene: TRBJ1-2

CDR3 DNA: TGCAGCGCTACCGGGACAGGGGGCGCCGTGTTCGACTATGGCTACACCTTC
CDR3 protein: CSATGTGGAVFDYGYTF
D gene: TRBD1
V gene: TRBV29-1
clone size: .
J gene: TRBJ1-2

CDR3 DNA: TGCGCCAGCAGCCACGGGGGACAGGGGGGAGATACGCAGTATTTT
CDR3 protein: CASSHGGQGGDTQYF
D gene: TRBD1
V gene: TRBV4-3
clone size: few
J gene: TRBJ2-3

CDR3 DNA: TGCGCCAGCAGCTTGGGGGGACAGGGCTGGAGCACTGAAGCTTTCTTT
CDR3 protein: CASSLGGQGWSTEAFF
D gene: TRBD1
V gene: TRBV5-1
clone size: .
J gene: TRBJ1-1

CDR3 DNA: TGCAGCGTTGGTAGGGGATTAGGGAACTATGGCTACACCTTC
CDR3 protein: CSVGRGLGNYGYTF
D gene: .
V gene: TRBV29-1
clone size: .
J gene: TRBJ1-2

CDR3 DNA: TGCGCCAGCAGCCCCGACCTGGGGGCAACGGGTGAAAAACTGTTTTTT
CDR3 protein: CASSPDLGATGEKLFF
D gene: .
V gene: TRBV4-1
clone size: .
J gene: TRBJ1-4

CDR3 DNA: TGTGCCAGCAGCAACAGTCAAGAGACCCAGTACTTC
CDR3 protein: CASSNSQETQYF
D gene: .
V gene: TRBV2
clone size: once
J gene: TRBJ2-5

CDR3 DNA: TGTGCAGCAGAGGTTCACGACTATGGCTACACCTTC
CDR3 protein: CAAEVHDYGYTF
D gene: .
V gene: TRBV30
clone size: .
J gene: TRBJ1-2

CDR3 DNA: TGTGCCAGCAGTTTACCTACAGGGTTGGGCACTGAAGCTTTCTTT
CDR3 protein: CASSLPTGLGTEAFF
D gene: .
V gene: TRBV28
clone size: .
J gene: TRBJ1-1

CDR3 DNA: TGTGCCAGCAGCCCCTACAGGGGCACTGAAGCTTTCTTT
CDR3 protein: CASSPYRGTEAFF
D gene: TRBD1
V gene: TRBV11-3
clone size: once
J gene: TRBJ1-1

CDR3 DNA: TGTGCCAGTAGTACCCGATTCTCAGGGCAAGGTGAAAAACTGTTTTTT
CDR3 protein: CASSTRFSGQGEKLFF
D gene: .
V gene: TRBV19
clone size: once
J gene: TRBJ1-4

CDR3 DNA: TGTGCCAGCAGCCAATTAGATTCGAACAATCAGCCCCAGCATTTT
CDR3 protein: CASSQLDSNNQPQHF
D gene: .
V gene: TRBV6-5
clone size: .
J gene: TRBJ1-5

CDR3 DNA: TGTGCCAGCAGTTACTCGGTCCGGCGGGTGCGCGGGACCGGGGAGCTGTTTTTT
CDR3 protein: CASSYSVRRVRGTGELFF
D gene: .
V gene: TRBV6-2/TRBV6-3
clone size: .
J gene: TRBJ2-2

CDR3 DNA: TGCGCCAGCAGCACCCCGAAGGGGGAGACCCAGTACTTC
CDR3 protein: CASSTPKGETQYF
D gene: .
V gene: TRBV4-1
clone size: .
J gene: TRBJ2-5

CDR3 DNA: TGCAGCGTTGGGACAGTCTATGGCTACACCTTC
CDR3 protein: CSVGTVYGYTF
D gene: .
V gene: TRBV29-1
clone size: .
J gene: TRBJ1-2

CDR3 DNA: TGTGCCAGCAGCCCTCAGGGTGGAAACACCATATATTTT
CDR3 protein: CASSPQGGNTIYF
D gene: .
V gene: TRBV3-1/TRBV3-2
clone size: .
J gene: TRBJ1-3

CDR3 DNA: TGTGCCAGCAGCTTAGATCGGAAGGAGAATCAGCCCCAGCATTTT
CDR3 protein: CASSLDRKENQPQHF
D gene: .
V gene: TRBV11-2
clone size: .
J gene: TRBJ1-5

CDR3 DNA: TGTGCCAGCAAAGGTGGGGGGGGAGTACGGAACACCATATATTTT
CDR3 protein: CASKGGGGVRNTIYF
D gene: .
V gene: TRBV28
clone size: .
J gene: TRBJ1-3

CDR3 DNA: TGTGCCAGCAGCCCTCGGGGATCGCCCATGGGAGGCTACACCTTC
CDR3 protein: CASSPRGSPMGGYTF
D gene: .
V gene: TRBV7-8
clone size: .
J gene: TRBJ1-2

CDR3 DNA: TGTGCCAGCAGTGAAGTTGGGGCCTACAGGGAAGCTTTCTTT
CDR3 protein: CASSEVGAYREAFF
D gene: .
V gene: TRBV6-1
clone size: .
J gene: TRBJ1-1

CDR3 DNA: TGTGCCAGTAGTATACCTGACATTGAGCAGTTCTTC
CDR3 protein: CASSIPDIEQFF
D gene: .
V gene: TRBV19
clone size: .
J gene: TRBJ2-1

CDR3 DNA: TGCGCCAGCAGTTCCAAGCGGGAGGCCGGTGAGCAGTTCTTC
CDR3 protein: CASSSKREAGEQFF
D gene: TRBD2
V gene: TRBV5-1
clone size: .
J gene: TRBJ2-1

CDR3 DNA: TGTGCCACCAGTGACAAATCCACAGGGGCGGAAAACGGCTACACCTTC
CDR3 protein: CATSDKSTGAENGYTF
D gene: TRBD1
V gene: TRBV24-1
clone size: .
J gene: TRBJ1-2

CDR3 DNA: TGTGCCAGCAGTTACCCTGGGCTAGCGGGAACAGATACGCAGTATTTT
CDR3 protein: CASSYPGLAGTDTQYF
D gene: TRBD2
V gene: TRBV6-2/TRBV6-3
clone size: .
J gene: TRBJ2-3

CDR3 DNA: TGTGCCAGCAGCCGCCCAGACAACCAGCCCCAGCATTTT
CDR3 protein: CASSRPDNQPQHF
D gene: .
V gene: TRBV6-5
clone size: .
J gene: TRBJ1-5